These 6 T cell receptor beta chains share one sample of origin, sequenced in a study of cytomegalovirus exposure and HLA in healthy donors. It was with 60 Vbeta and 13 Jbeta primers that the PCR ran. Measured with immunoSEQ multiplex PCR; TCRdb has only the in-frame clones, and not every one. The table records more than 50,000 clones, less than 75% of them present only once. Sample: PBMCs. The receptors stem from a man aged 50-59 years in good health and CMV-seropositive.

This chain uses TRBV5-4 with TRBJ2-2; 7 positions match TRBD1. In germline, CDR1 is SGHNT, CDR2 YYREEE (reference sequence). This CDR3 has 15 amino acids. The junction had 7 bases not matched to a gene; V was cut back by 1 base and J by 7 bases. CDR3 nucleotide sequence: TGTGCCAGCAGCTTGTTACAGGGGCCAGGCGGGGAGCTGTTTTTT. It yields the protein CASSLLQGPGGELFF. The full variable domain, its missing parts supplied by reference TRBV5-4 and TRBJ2-2, is ETGVTQSPTHLIKTRGQQVTLRCSSQSGHNTVSWYQQALGQGPQFIFQYYREEENGRGNFPPRFSGLQFPNYSSELNVNALELDDSALYLCASSLLQGPGGELFFGEGSRLTVL.

The CDR3 here is CASSRNPGGQETQYF. CDR3 sequence (DNA): TGTGCCAGCAGCCGAAACCCGGGGGGGCAAGAGACCCAGTACTTC. The chain uses TRBV7-2 and TRBJ2-5, with 8 bases identical to TRBD2. Trimming at V came to 5 bases and at J to 2 bases, leaving 7 bases not matched to a gene. CDR3 length equals 15 residues. The V gene's germline CDR1 is SGHTA and CDR2 FQGNSA.

This chain links TRBV6-5 with TRBJ2-7, with TRBD2 as a possible D gene (6 bases). CDR3 length equals 16 residues. Germline V gene data show CDR1 as MNHEY and CDR2 as SVGAGI. V lost 2 bases, J lost 2 bases, and 16 bases lay in between. CDR3 sequence (DNA): TGTGCCAGCAGTTACCGAACTGCGGGGCCCACCTACGAGCAGTACTTC. It translates to CASSYRTAGPTYEQYF.

The V call is TRBV19, the J call TRBJ2-3; TRBD1 matches at 11 bases. V trimming: 9 bases; J trimming: 4 bases; junction bases outside the gene matches: 9. In germline, CDR1 is LNHDA, CDR2 SQIVND (reference sequence). This CDR3 region has 15 residues. The CDR3 bases are TGTGCCAGCAACAAGGGACAGGGGGTCCCAGATACGCAGTATTTT. Its protein is CASNKGQGVPDTQYF.

This clone was counted between two and nine times. The identical CDR3 is also encoded by other nucleotide sequences in the sample. This chain joins TRBV7-2 and TRBJ1-1, with D possibly matching TRBD1 (5 bases). Germline V CDR1 and CDR2: SGHTA, FQGNSA. Deletions cut 2 bases from V and 4 bases from J, with 11 bases between. CDR3 length: 14 residues. CDR3 amino acids: CASSLRGLGTEAFF. CDR3 DNA sequence: TGTGCCAGCAGCTTACGGGGGTTGGGCACTGAAGCTTTCTTT.

The CDR3 DNA reads TGTGCCAGCAGCGCGGGTACAGGGCTGCGGACTGAAGCTTTCTTT. Translation gives CASSAGTGLRTEAFF. The V call is TRBV7-8, the J call TRBJ1-1, with D perhaps matching TRBD1 (6 bases). This CDR3 has 15 amino acids. Trimming took off 5 bases at V and 5 bases at J, with 18 bases between the two ends. Per germline, CDR1 SGHVS and CDR2 FQNEAQ.